The 32 T cell receptor beta chains below come from one sample, sequenced in a study of PD-1 blockade in classical Hodgkin lymphoma. Every patient had relapsed following autologous stem cell transplantation, and cohorts differed in brentuximab vedotin exposure. Clones were sequenced by immunoSEQ multiplex PCR, and TCRdb holds only the in-frame ones, with some missing. The sample consists of about 29,000 clones, around 70% of them appearing once. The input for sequencing was peripheral blood mononuclear cells (PBMCs), taken before the second cycle of nivolumab. Receptors originate from a human donor with classical Hodgkin lymphoma.

Only a few counts were recorded for this clone. This chain uses TRBV20-1 with TRBJ2-1; 8 bases align to TRBD2. V gave up 6 bases and J gave up 11 bases; unmatched junction bases: 6. This CDR3 spans 11 amino acids. CDR1 is DFQATT and CDR2 is SNEGSKA in the germline V gene (reference sequence). CDR3 DNA: TGCAGTGCAGATCTAGCGGGCCAGCAGTTCTTC. Translating gives CSADLAGQQFF.

This clone occurred a few times. This chain uses TRBV7-3 with TRBJ2-2, with 10 bases lining up with TRBD1. V trimming: 2 bases; J trimming: 4 bases; junction bases outside the gene matches: 4. The CDR3 is 16 residues long. Germline CDR1 reads SGHTA; CDR2 reads FQGTGA. CDR3 in DNA: TGTGCCAGCAGCTTAGTGGGACAGGGGACCACCGGGGAGCTGTTTTTT. Its translation is CASSLVGQGTTGELFF.

The J gene is TRBJ2-1, the V gene TRBV7-2; TRBD2 matches 9 bases. Trimming at V came to 6 bases and at J to 7 bases, leaving 4 bases not matched to a gene. The CDR3 totals 13 residues. In germline, CDR1 is SGHTA, CDR2 FQGNSA. The CDR3 nucleotides are TGTGCCAGCAGATCTACTAGCGGGAATGAGCAGTTCTTC. This sequence encodes CASRSTSGNEQFF.

The chain recombines TRBV7-9 with TRBJ1-5; D gene ambiguous. Per the germline V gene, CDR1 is SEHNR and CDR2 is FQNEAQ (reference sequence). The length of the CDR3 is 14 residues. V lost 2 bases and J 3 bases, leaving 8 bases between the germline ends. The CDR3 coding sequence is TGTGCCAGCAGCTTATACGGGGACAATCAGCCCCAGCATTTT. It translates to CASSLYGDNQPQHF.

The genes are TRBV19 and TRBJ2-1; 13 bases map to TRBD2. Trimming removed 6 bases from V and 7 bases from J; junction bases left unmatched: 3. CDR1 LNHDA and CDR2 SQIVND come from the germline V gene (reference sequence). The CDR3 spans 14 residues. The CDR3 nucleotides read TGTGCCAGTAGGGGGACTAGCGGGACAAATGAGCAGTTCTTC. Amino acid sequence: CASRGTSGTNEQFF. Variable domain in full (rest from reference TRBV19 and TRBJ2-1): DGGITQSPKYLFRKEGQNVTLSCEQNLNHDAMYWYRQDPGQGLRLIYYSQIVNDFQKGDIAEGYSVSREKKESFPLTVTSAQKNPTAFYLCASRGTSGTNEQFFGPGTRLTVL.

In its sample, this clone was seen once. The chain is built from TRBV27 and TRBJ1-1; TRBD1 might be the D (6 bases). The germline V gene encodes CDR1 MNHEY and CDR2 SMNVEV (reference sequence). Trimming left V 0 bases short and J 1 base short, with 12 bases between. The CDR3 is made up of 16 amino acids. CDR3 sequence: CASSLSRQVWNTEAFF. CDR3 coding DNA: TGTGCCAGCAGTTTATCACGACAGGTCTGGAACACTGAAGCTTTCTTT.

J is TRBJ2-2 and V is TRBV6-5, with 10 bases fitting TRBD2. The CDR3 is made up of 15 amino acids. CDR1 is MNHEY, CDR2 SVGAGI, per germline. V shed 5 bases and J 6 bases; nucleotides not matched to a gene: 6. The CDR3 DNA is TGTGCCAGCAGTCACCAGCGGGAGGGGGCCGGGGAGCTGTTTTTT. As protein: CASSHQREGAGELFF.

The sample holds a few counts of this clone. The chain carries TRBV30 and TRBJ1-2; D unclear. The V gene lost 0 bases and the J gene lost 2 bases, with 10 bases spanning the gap. The CDR3 spans 14 residues. Germline values: CDR1 GTSNPN, CDR2 SVGIG (reference sequence). CDR3 in amino acids: CAWSVFGQNYGYTF. CDR3 DNA sequence: TGTGCCTGGAGTGTGTTCGGGCAGAACTATGGCTACACCTTC.

The V gene is TRBV29-1, the J gene TRBJ2-1; no clear D gene. The germline V and J ends were trimmed by 4 bases and 6 bases, with 16 bases remaining between them. Germline V lookup: CDR1 SQVTM, CDR2 ANQGSEA. This CDR3 has 14 residues. Written as DNA, the CDR3 is TGCAGCGTTGTGCCCCACTTGATTGGCAATGAGCAGTTCTTC. It yields the protein CSVVPHLIGNEQFF.

This chain links TRBV7-9 with TRBJ1-1; D ambiguous. Trimming cost V 4 bases and J 4 bases, with 4 bases left between them. The CDR3 extends over 11 amino acids. Germline V gene data show CDR1 as SEHNR and CDR2 as FQNEAQ (reference sequence). The CDR3 bases are TGTGCCAGCAGCTATAGCACTGAAGCTTTCTTT. Translating gives CASSYSTEAFF.

The chain couples TRBV5-1 to TRBJ1-3, with 7 bases that match TRBD1. The CDR3 is made up of 16 amino acids. V lost 3 bases, J lost 0 bases, and 6 bases stayed unmatched. CDR1 and CDR2 (germline): SGHRS, YFSETQ. CDR3: CASSSQGGRSGNTIYF. The CDR3 coding sequence is TGCGCCAGCAGCTCCCAGGGGGGACGCTCTGGAAACACCATATATTTT.

The chain carries TRBV18 and TRBJ2-7; TRBD1 agrees at 7 bases. With V trimmed by 3 bases and J by 1 base, 3 bases remained unmatched. Looked up from germline, CDR1 is KGHSH and CDR2 is LQKENI. The CDR3 sequence is 14 residues long. CDR3 DNA sequence: TGTGCCAGCTCACCCCCGGGACAGTCCTACGAGCAGTACTTC. Its protein is CASSPPGQSYEQYF.

This clone turned up a few times. The rearrangement links TRBV30 to TRBJ2-7; a possible D gene is TRBD2 (6 bases). CDR1 GTSNPN and CDR2 SVGIG come from the germline V gene (reference sequence). The V gene lost 1 base and the J gene lost 4 bases, with 11 bases spanning the gap. The CDR3 extends over 13 amino acids. The CDR3 protein is CAWSGGDRYEQYF. In DNA, the CDR3 is TGTGCCTGGAGTGGGGGGGACCGGTACGAGCAGTACTTC.

V is TRBV19 and J is TRBJ1-2; no reliable D call. CDR1 LNHDA and CDR2 SQIVND come from the germline V gene (reference sequence). This CDR3 spans 16 amino acids. Deletions cut 0 bases from V and 2 bases from J, with 13 bases between. As DNA, the CDR3 is TGTGCCAGTAGTATAGACTACAGCTTAAGGAACTATGGCTACACCTTC. This translates into CASSIDYSLRNYGYTF.

CDR3: CASSLGPGAQYF. CDR3 in DNA: TGTGCCAGCAGCCTAGGTCCGGGGGCGCAGTATTTT. This chain links TRBV7-3 with TRBJ2-3; D is possibly TRBD2 (6 bases). Trimming took off 5 bases at V and 10 bases at J, with 13 bases between the two ends. CDR1 and CDR2 from the germline V gene are SGHTA and FQGTGA. CDR3 size: 12 residues.

This clone was observed a single time. The CDR3 is CASSSTGVYAGELFF. Written as DNA, the CDR3 is TGTGCCAGCAGCTCCACAGGGGTATATGCCGGGGAGCTGTTTTTT. The chain uses TRBV13 and TRBJ2-2, with 7 bases identical to TRBD1. The CDR3 has 15 residues. V trimming: 4 bases; J trimming: 6 bases; junction bases outside the gene matches: 8. Per the germline V gene, CDR1 is PRHDT and CDR2 is FYEKMQ (reference sequence).

V usage is TRBV13 and J usage is TRBJ2-1; 11 bases align to TRBD1. The CDR3 extends over 14 amino acids. Germline trimming cut 4 bases from V and 8 bases from J; bases unmatched to any gene: 4. CDR1 is PRHDT, CDR2 FYEKMQ, per germline (reference sequence). CDR3 amino acids: CASSSPGQGDEQFF. DNA of the CDR3: TGTGCCAGCAGCTCCCCGGGACAGGGGGATGAGCAGTTCTTC.

The chain carries TRBV5-4 and TRBJ2-7; possibly TRBD1 for D (6 bases). There are 14 residues in the CDR3. The V end was cut by 9 bases, the J end by 7 bases, with 23 bases between. The germline V gene has CDR1 SGHNT and CDR2 YYREEE (reference sequence). The DNA of the CDR3 is TGTGCCACCGGAAGCTTGGACAGCTACGAAGAGCAGTACTTC. It codes for CATGSLDSYEEQYF.

The rearrangement links TRBV6-6 to TRBJ2-2, with 7 positions matching TRBD1. The germline gives CDR1 MNHNY, CDR2 SVGAGI (reference sequence). The CDR3 is 15 residues long. Trimming cost V 5 bases and J 5 bases; bases outside gene matches: 8. For the CDR3, the DNA is TGTGCCAGCAGTGATACAGGGGCGAGGACCGGGGAGCTGTTTTTT. This gives the protein CASSDTGARTGELFF.

This chain joins TRBV7-2 and TRBJ2-3; 8 bases are shared with TRBD2. Losses at the gene ends were 5 bases for V and 5 bases for J; bases not matched to a gene: 15. This CDR3 comprises 17 residues. The germline V gene encodes CDR1 SGHTA and CDR2 FQGNSA. CDR3 sequence: CASSPLASSGMEDTQYF. The DNA for the CDR3 is TGTGCCAGCAGCCCTTTAGCCAGTAGCGGGATGGAAGATACGCAGTATTTT.

The V call is TRBV6-1, the J call TRBJ1-1; unclear D gene. Per the germline V gene, CDR1 is MNHNS and CDR2 is SASEGT. The CDR3 is 15 amino acids. Trimming removed 7 bases at V and 1 base at J, with 16 bases between. The CDR3 here is CASTPARTTNTEAFF. The DNA of the CDR3 is TGTGCCAGCACCCCGGCCCGGACGACGAACACTGAAGCTTTCTTT.

This clone was observed a single time. V gene TRBV18 combines with J gene TRBJ2-5; 9 bases agree with TRBD2. The V gene's germline CDR1 is KGHSH and CDR2 LQKENI. V dropped 3 bases and J dropped 4; count of bases not matched to a gene: 3. This CDR3 has 14 amino acids. CDR3 bases: TGTGCCAGCTCACCTCAGACTAGCGGAGAGACCCAGTACTTC. Translation gives CASSPQTSGETQYF.

This clone occurred once. The chain links TRBV2 to TRBJ2-7; TRBD1 aligns across 7 bases. Germline V gene data show CDR1 as SNHLY and CDR2 as FYNNEI. This CDR3 comprises 13 residues. V dropped 7 bases and J dropped 5; count of bases not matched to a gene: 8. The CDR3 spells CASTLTGFDEQYF. Here the CDR3 DNA reads TGTGCCAGCACCCTGACAGGGTTCGACGAGCAGTACTTC.

This clone has just a few counts. This rearrangement joins TRBV7-8 to TRBJ2-1; D not resolved. The CDR3 is 12 amino acids. V was clipped by 1 base and J by 7 bases, with 5 bases between them. Germline assignment: CDR1 SGHVS and CDR2 FQNEAQ. The CDR3 nucleotides read TGTGCCAGCAGCTTAGAGGGAAATGAGCAGTTCTTC. Its translation: CASSLEGNEQFF. Combining the CDR3 with reference TRBV7-8 and TRBJ2-1 gives the whole variable domain GAGVSQSPRYKVAKRGQDVALRCDPISGHVSLFWYQQALGQGPEFLTYFQNEAQLDKSGLPSDRFFAERPEGSVSTLKIQRTQQEDSAVYLCASSLEGNEQFFGPGTRLTVL.

The rearrangement joins TRBV7-6 to TRBJ1-5, with TRBD1 identical over 8 bases. The V segment lost 4 bases and the J segment 0 bases; nucleotides outside the gene matches: 11. Per germline, CDR1 SGHVS and CDR2 FNYEAQ. The CDR3 is 18 residues long. In nucleotides, the CDR3 is TGTGCCAGCAGCTCAGGGACAGGCCCCCGGGGTAGCAATCAGCCCCAGCATTTT. Residues: CASSSGTGPRGSNQPQHF.

This clone was counted between two and nine times. CDR3 in DNA: TGTGCCAGCAGTCCCCTGGTGGGAGGCTACACCTTC. Its protein product is CASSPLVGGYTF. The rearrangement links TRBV27 to TRBJ1-2; D call uncertain. Per the germline V gene, CDR1 is MNHEY and CDR2 is SMNVEV (reference sequence). The CDR3 loop spans 12 amino acids. V lost 5 bases, J lost 8 bases, and 12 bases lay in between.

The chain is built from TRBV27 and TRBJ2-1, with TRBD2 matching over 8 bases. The V gene end was trimmed by 4 bases and the J gene end by 8 bases; junction bases not matched to a gene: 1. CDR1 is MNHEY and CDR2 is SMNVEV in the germline V gene (reference sequence). The CDR3 length is 12 residues. CDR3 nucleotides: TGTGCCAGCAGTTCCGGGGGGGATGAGCAGTTCTTC. The encoded protein is CASSSGGDEQFF.

The chain links TRBV4-3 to TRBJ2-3, with TRBD2 matching over 7 bases. The CDR3 runs 16 residues. CDR1 and CDR2 from the germline V gene are LGHNA and YSLEER. After removal of 1 base from V and 5 bases from J, the junction contained 9 bases not matched to a gene. CDR3 sequence: CASSQGPGLAEDTQYF. For the CDR3, the DNA is TGCGCCAGCAGCCAAGGGCCGGGTCTAGCGGAAGATACGCAGTATTTT.

The chain couples TRBV11-2 to TRBJ2-2; D not resolved. The CDR3 has 14 residues. The V gene lost 4 bases and the J gene lost 4 bases, with 10 bases spanning the gap. Germline V lookup: CDR1 SGHAT, CDR2 FQNNGV. Here the CDR3 reads CASSSFVGTGELFF. Here the CDR3 DNA reads TGTGCCAGCAGCTCCTTTGTGGGCACCGGGGAGCTGTTTTTT. Full variable domain (rest looked up from reference TRBV11-2 and TRBJ2-2): EAGVAQSPRYKIIEKRQSVAFWCNPISGHATLYWYQQILGQGPKLLIQFQNNGVVDDSQLPKDRFSAERLKGVDSTLKIQPAKLEDSAVYLCASSSFVGTGELFFGEGSRLTVL.

The rearrangement uses TRBV6-6 and TRBJ2-1, with 9 bases that match TRBD2. This CDR3 is 16 amino acids long. Germline lookup yields CDR1 MNHNY and CDR2 SVGAGI (reference sequence). V gave up 5 bases and J gave up 0 bases; unmatched junction bases: 5. CDR3 sequence: CASSTPLAGSYNEQFF. The CDR3, as DNA: TGTGCCAGCAGTACCCCACTAGCGGGCTCCTACAATGAGCAGTTCTTC.

The chain combines TRBV28 with TRBJ2-7; TRBD2 matches 7 bases. This CDR3 has 13 amino acids. Trimming at V came to 2 bases and at J to 5 bases, leaving 3 bases not matched to a gene. The V gene's germline CDR1 is MDHEN and CDR2 SYDVKM. CDR3 region: CASSLIRGDEQYF. The CDR3 DNA reads TGTGCCAGCAGTTTAATCCGGGGGGACGAGCAGTACTTC. Together with reference TRBV28 and TRBJ2-7, the CDR3 gives the full variable domain: DVKVTQSSRYLVKRTGEKVFLECVQDMDHENMFWYRQDPGLGLRLIYFSYDVKMKEKGDIPEGYSVSREKKERFSLILESASTNQTSMYLCASSLIRGDEQYFGPGTRLTVT.

The chain couples TRBV19 to TRBJ1-1; 10 nucleotides line up with TRBD1. Germline loops: CDR1 LNHDA, CDR2 SQIVND (reference sequence). The V and J ends lost 5 bases and 5 bases, in that order; junction bases with no gene match: 8. The CDR3 runs 15 residues. The CDR3 nucleotides read TGTGCCAGTAGTCAGTTGACAGGGGGCGCGACTGAAGCTTTCTTT. Translating it yields CASSQLTGGATEAFF. Variable domain in full (rest from reference TRBV19 and TRBJ1-1): DGGITQSPKYLFRKEGQNVTLSCEQNLNHDAMYWYRQDPGQGLRLIYYSQIVNDFQKGDIAEGYSVSREKKESFPLTVTSAQKNPTAFYLCASSQLTGGATEAFFGQGTRLTVV.